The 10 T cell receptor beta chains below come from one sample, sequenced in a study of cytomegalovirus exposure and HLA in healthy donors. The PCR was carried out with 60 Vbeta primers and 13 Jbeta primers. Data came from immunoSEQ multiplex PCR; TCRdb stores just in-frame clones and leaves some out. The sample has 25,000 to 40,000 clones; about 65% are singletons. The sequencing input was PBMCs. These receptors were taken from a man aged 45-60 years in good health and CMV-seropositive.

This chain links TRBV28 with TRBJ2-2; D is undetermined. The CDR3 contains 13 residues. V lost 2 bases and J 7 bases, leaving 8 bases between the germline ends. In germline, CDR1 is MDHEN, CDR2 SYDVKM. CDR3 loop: CASSLDFSGELFF. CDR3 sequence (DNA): TGTGCCAGCAGTTTAGACTTTAGCGGGGAGCTGTTTTTT. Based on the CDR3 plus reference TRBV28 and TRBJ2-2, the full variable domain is DVKVTQSSRYLVKRTGEKVFLECVQDMDHENMFWYRQDPGLGLRLIYFSYDVKMKEKGDIPEGYSVSREKKERFSLILESASTNQTSMYLCASSLDFSGELFFGEGSRLTVL.

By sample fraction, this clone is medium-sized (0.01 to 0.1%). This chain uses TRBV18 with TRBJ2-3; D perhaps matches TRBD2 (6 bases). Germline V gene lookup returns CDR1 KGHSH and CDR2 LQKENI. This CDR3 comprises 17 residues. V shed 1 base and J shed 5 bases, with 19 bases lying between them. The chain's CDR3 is CASSPRIQTGERDTQYF. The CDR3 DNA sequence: TGTGCCAGCTCACCACGTATACAGACGGGGGAACGAGATACGCAGTATTTT. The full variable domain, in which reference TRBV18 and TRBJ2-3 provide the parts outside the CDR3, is NAGVMQNPRHLVRRRGQEARLRCSPMKGHSHVYWYRQLPEEGLKFMVYLQKENIIDESGMPKERFSAEFPKEGPSILRIQQVVRGDSAAYFCASSPRIQTGERDTQYFGPGTRLTVL.

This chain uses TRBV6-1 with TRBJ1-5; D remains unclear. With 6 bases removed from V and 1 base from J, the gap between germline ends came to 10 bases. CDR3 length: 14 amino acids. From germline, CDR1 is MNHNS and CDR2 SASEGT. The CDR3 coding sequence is TGTGCCAGCAGCGGTAGCGTGAGCAATCAGCCCCAGCATTTT. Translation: CASSGSVSNQPQHF.

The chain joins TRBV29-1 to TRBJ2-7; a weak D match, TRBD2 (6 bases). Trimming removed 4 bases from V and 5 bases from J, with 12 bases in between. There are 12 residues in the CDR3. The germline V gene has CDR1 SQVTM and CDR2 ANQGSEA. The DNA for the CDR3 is TGCAGCGTTGTGCAGGGAGGAAACGAGCAGTACTTC. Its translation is CSVVQGGNEQYF.

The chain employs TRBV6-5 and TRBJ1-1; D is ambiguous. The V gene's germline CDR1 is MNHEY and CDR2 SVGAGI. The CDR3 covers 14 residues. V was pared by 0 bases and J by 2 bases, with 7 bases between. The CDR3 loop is CASSYSLVNTEAFF. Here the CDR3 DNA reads TGTGCCAGCAGTTACTCCTTAGTAAACACTGAAGCTTTCTTT.

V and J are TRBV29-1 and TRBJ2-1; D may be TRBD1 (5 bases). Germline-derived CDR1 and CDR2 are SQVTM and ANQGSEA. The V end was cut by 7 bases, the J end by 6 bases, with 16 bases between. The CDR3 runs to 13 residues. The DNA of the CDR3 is TGCAGCGGTCGACAGACCTCGGGCAATGAGCAGTTCTTC. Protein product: CSGRQTSGNEQFF.

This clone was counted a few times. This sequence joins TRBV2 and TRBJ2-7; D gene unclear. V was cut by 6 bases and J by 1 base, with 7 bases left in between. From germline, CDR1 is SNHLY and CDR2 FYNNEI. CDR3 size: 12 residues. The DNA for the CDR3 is TGTGCCAGCAGGGTCCTATCCTACGAGCAGTACTTC. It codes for CASRVLSYEQYF.

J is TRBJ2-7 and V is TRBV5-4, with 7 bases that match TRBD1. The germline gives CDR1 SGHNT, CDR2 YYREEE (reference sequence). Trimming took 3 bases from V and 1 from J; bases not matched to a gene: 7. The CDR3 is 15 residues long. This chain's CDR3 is CASSSEGAASYEQYF. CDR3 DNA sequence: TGTGCCAGCAGCTCCGAGGGGGCGGCGTCCTACGAGCAGTACTTC.

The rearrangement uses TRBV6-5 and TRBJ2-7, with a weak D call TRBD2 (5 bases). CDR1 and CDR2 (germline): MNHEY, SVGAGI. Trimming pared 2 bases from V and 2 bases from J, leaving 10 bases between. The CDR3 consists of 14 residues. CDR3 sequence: CASSYKEAPYEQYF. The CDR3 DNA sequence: TGTGCCAGCAGTTACAAGGAGGCCCCCTACGAGCAGTACTTC.

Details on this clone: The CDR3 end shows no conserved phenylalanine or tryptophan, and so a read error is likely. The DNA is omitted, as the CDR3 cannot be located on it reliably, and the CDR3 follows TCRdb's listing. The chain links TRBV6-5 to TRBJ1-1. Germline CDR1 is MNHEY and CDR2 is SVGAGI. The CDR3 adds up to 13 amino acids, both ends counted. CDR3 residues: CASTPPGTDIPLY.